This TCR beta chain was sequenced for a study of cytomegalovirus exposure and HLA in healthy donors. About the research overall: Early released data had about 80 million unique TCRs, all coming from HLA-typed donors. Study results and caveats: Clonal expansion was found to be greater in HLA-associated TCR beta chains than in equally common others in a later analysis. Accurate prediction of HLA-A and HLA-B alleles (for most subjects) was reportedly achieved from TCR beta sequences.

Both 60 Vbeta primers and 13 Jbeta primers went into the PCR. Method: immunoSEQ multiplex PCR; TCRdb's copy keeps in-frame clones and lacks some. Here the sample spans 65,000 to 90,000 clones, roughly 70% being singletons. V lost 4 bases to trimming and J lost 6 bases; unmatched junction nucleotides: 4. The length of the CDR3 is 15 residues. From germline, CDR1 is MGHRA and CDR2 YSYEKL. The sample holds a few counts of this clone. What it recognizes is unknown. This receptor was identified in a woman aged 40 to 50 in good health and CMV-seropositive. Input material: PBMCs. The chain links TRBV4-1 to TRBJ2-1; 12 bases line up with TRBD2. The CDR3 DNA follows: TGCGCCAGCAGCCTAAGACTAGCGGGGGCCAATGAGCAGTTCTTC. Its protein product is CASSLRLAGANEQFF.